Presented here are 17 T cell receptor beta chains from one specimen sequenced in a study of T cell responses to AZD1222 COVID-19 vaccine. TCRdb's table, derived via immunoSEQ multiplex PCR, lists solely in-frame clones and lacks some. The data show approximately 67,000 clones, approximately 90% seen once. Here the sequenced sample was peripheral blood, taken 28 days after the second AZD1222 dose. These receptors were taken from an adult who received the AZD1222 COVID-19 vaccine.

V gene TRBV28 combines with J gene TRBJ2-5; TRBD1 agrees at 8 bases. CDR3 length: 14 residues. J gave up 7 bases and V 6 bases, and 10 bases lay outside the gene matches. Germline V lookup: CDR1 MDHEN, CDR2 SYDVKM. The CDR3 reads CASRGQGARGTQYF. CDR3 bases: TGTGCCAGCAGAGGACAGGGCGCCCGGGGGACCCAGTACTTC.

The chain is built from TRBV7-8 and TRBJ1-5, with D possibly being TRBD1 (6 bases). The CDR3 loop spans 16 amino acids. V was clipped by 4 bases and J by 1 base, with 14 bases between them. In germline, CDR1 is SGHVS, CDR2 FQNEAQ. CDR3 loop: CASSSRTDQSNQPQHF. CDR3 bases: TGTGCCAGCAGCTCCCGGACAGACCAGAGCAATCAGCCCCAGCATTTT.

The CDR3 protein is CASRFTAGTEAFF. The CDR3 region has the DNA TGTGCCAGCAGATTTACGGCGGGCACTGAAGCTTTCTTT. The V call is TRBV27, the J call TRBJ1-1; D unclear. This CDR3 comprises 13 residues. Trimming took off 6 bases at V and 4 bases at J, with 12 bases between the two ends. Germline V gene lookup returns CDR1 MNHEY and CDR2 SMNVEV (reference sequence).

The J gene is TRBJ2-7, the V gene TRBV6-5, with 8 bases identical to TRBD2. Germline V gene sequence: CDR1 MNHEY, CDR2 SVGAGI. The CDR3 covers 14 residues. The V and J ends lost 7 bases and 5 bases, in that order; junction bases with no gene match: 10. Here the CDR3 reads CASTSAGVTNEQYF. The DNA of the CDR3 is TGTGCCAGCACCTCAGCGGGAGTAACGAACGAGCAGTACTTC.

This chain connects TRBV6-5 to TRBJ1-2, with D possibly being TRBD1 (5 bases). V lost 5 bases and J 5 bases, leaving 12 bases between the germline ends. The germline CDR1 and CDR2 sequences are MNHEY and SVGAGI. This CDR3 spans 13 amino acids. Here the CDR3 reads CASSLPGGYGYTF. In nucleotides, the CDR3 is TGTGCCAGCAGTCTTCCTGGGGGGTATGGCTACACCTTC.

The rearrangement joins TRBV2 to TRBJ2-1; 15 bases line up with TRBD2. V gave up 9 bases and J gave up 4 bases; unmatched junction bases: 4. Germline V lookup: CDR1 SNHLY, CDR2 FYNNEI. This CDR3 is 15 amino acids long. CDR3 nucleotides: TGTGCCAGTGGACTAGCGGGAGGGCGATACAATGAGCAGTTCTTC. Its translation is CASGLAGGRYNEQFF.

This chain uses TRBV18 with TRBJ2-1; 10 bases are shared with TRBD1. In germline, CDR1 is KGHSH, CDR2 LQKENI. CDR3 length: 16 amino acids. Trimming cost V 6 bases and J 3 bases; bases outside gene matches: 8. The CDR3 DNA reads TGTGCCAGCTCCCGACAGGGGGCCGCTTACTACAATGAGCAGTTCTTC. Translation gives CASSRQGAAYYNEQFF. The complete variable domain, with remaining parts taken from reference TRBV18 and TRBJ2-1, reads NAGVMQNPRHLVRRRGQEARLRCSPMKGHSHVYWYRQLPEEGLKFMVYLQKENIIDESGMPKERFSAEFPKEGPSILRIQQVVRGDSAAYFCASSRQGAAYYNEQFFGPGTRLTVL.

This chain links TRBV7-9 with TRBJ1-4; 9 bases match TRBD1. The CDR3 covers 14 residues. The V segment lost 5 bases and the J segment 8 bases; nucleotides outside the gene matches: 6. Germline V CDR1 and CDR2: SEHNR, FQNEAQ (reference sequence). Here the CDR3 DNA reads TGTGCCAGCAGCCCGGGACAGGGAGGCGAAAAACTGTTTTTT. This codes for CASSPGQGGEKLFF.

The chain carries TRBV7-3 and TRBJ2-3; D unresolved. V shed 1 base and J shed 0 bases, with 11 bases lying between them. The CDR3 is made up of 16 amino acids. CDR1 and CDR2 (germline): SGHTA, FQGTGA. Written as DNA, the CDR3 is TGTGCCAGCAGCTTAATCTCAGGCCCTAGCACAGATACGCAGTATTTT. Translated: CASSLISGPSTDTQYF.

The V gene is TRBV5-4, the J gene TRBJ2-7; a possible D gene is TRBD2 (6 bases). This CDR3 comprises 14 residues. V lost 4 bases, J lost 2 bases, and 13 bases lay in between. The germline CDR1 and CDR2 sequences are SGHNT and YYREEE (reference sequence). Here the CDR3 DNA reads TGTGCCAGCAGCGCCGGAGGGGCGGCCTACGAGCAGTACTTC. Translated: CASSAGGAAYEQYF.

The chain carries TRBV7-3 and TRBJ2-2; a possible D gene is TRBD1 (6 bases). V was trimmed by 2 bases and J by 1 base, leaving 14 bases between them. The CDR3 contains 17 residues. Looked up from germline, CDR1 is SGHTA and CDR2 is FQGTGA. The CDR3 nucleotides are TGTGCCAGCAGCTTATGGACGGGACAAGGGAACACCGGGGAGCTGTTTTTT. It encodes CASSLWTGQGNTGELFF.

This chain joins TRBV7-3 and TRBJ2-5, with 10 bases that match TRBD1. V dropped 4 bases and J dropped 3; count of bases not matched to a gene: 5. The CDR3 is made up of 15 amino acids. Germline assignment: CDR1 SGHTA and CDR2 FQGTGA. CDR3 nucleotide sequence: TGTGCCAGCAGCTCGATCGGGACAGGGGAAGAGACCCAGTACTTC. Translating gives CASSSIGTGEETQYF.

V usage is TRBV7-9 and J usage is TRBJ2-2, with D uncertain. Trimming took off 1 base at V and 6 bases at J, with 9 bases between the two ends. Germline V gene lookup returns CDR1 SEHNR and CDR2 FQNEAQ (reference sequence). This CDR3 is built from 14 residues. CDR3 sequence reads: CASSLDGRPGELFF. CDR3 nucleotides: TGTGCCAGCAGCTTAGATGGGCGGCCCGGGGAGCTGTTTTTT.

The rearrangement joins TRBV18 to TRBJ1-2; 7 nucleotides line up with TRBD1. Per the germline V gene, CDR1 is KGHSH and CDR2 is LQKENI. J was trimmed by 6 bases and V by 5 bases; bases with no gene match: 6. The CDR3 runs to 13 residues. Here the CDR3 DNA reads TGTGCCAGCTCATTAGACAGGGTACATGGCTACACCTTC. It codes for CASSLDRVHGYTF. Variable domain in full (rest from reference TRBV18 and TRBJ1-2): NAGVMQNPRHLVRRRGQEARLRCSPMKGHSHVYWYRQLPEEGLKFMVYLQKENIIDESGMPKERFSAEFPKEGPSILRIQQVVRGDSAAYFCASSLDRVHGYTFGSGTRLTVV.

This clone was recorded only once. The V call is TRBV18, the J call TRBJ2-7; no reliable D call. Germline V CDR1 and CDR2: KGHSH, LQKENI. Trimming stripped 0 bases from V and 0 bases from J, with 6 bases between. The CDR3 has 14 amino acids. CDR3 residues: CASSPPAHSYEQYF. The CDR3 DNA follows: TGTGCCAGCTCACCACCGGCCCACTCCTACGAGCAGTACTTC.

The V gene is TRBV7-9, the J gene TRBJ1-5; no definite D call. The CDR3 runs 13 residues. V lost 1 base to trimming and J lost 4 bases, with 5 bases between them. Germline V gene lookup returns CDR1 SEHNR and CDR2 FQNEAQ (reference sequence). In DNA form, the CDR3 reads TGTGCCAGCAGCTTAGATGCTAATCAGCCCCAGCATTTT. Translating gives CASSLDANQPQHF.

V usage is TRBV6-2 or TRBV6-3 and J usage is TRBJ1-5; 8 bases fit TRBD1. J lost 6 bases, V lost 2 bases, and 3 bases had no gene match. The CDR3 loop spans 14 amino acids. Germline loops: CDR1 MNHEY, CDR2 SVGEGT. CDR3 residues: CASSYAGGVQPQHF. The CDR3 nucleotides are TGTGCCAGCAGTTACGCAGGGGGCGTTCAGCCCCAGCATTTT.